This T cell receptor beta chain was captured by sequencing in a study of blood T cell repertoires in COVID-19. Study information: Acute and convalescent COVID-19 samples came from the United States, Italy and Spain. In each case, the material was cDNA or gDNA derived from T cells, B-cell-depleted T cells, or PBMCs.

Looked up from germline, CDR1 is MDHEN and CDR2 is SYDVKM. The CDR3 consists of 18 residues. Unmatched junction bases numbered 9, after V lost 4 bases and J lost 0 bases. As originally analysed: Amplification of reference gene primers provided the estimated nucleated cell counts. Sequencing was performed with immunoSEQ multiplex PCR; in TCRdb, only in-frame clones are kept and a portion is missing. V and J calls and clone size come straight from that table; D and trimming were deduced from the DNA. The sample has roughly 220,000 clones; 70% to 90% are singletons. This sequence joins TRBV28 and TRBJ2-5; 12 positions match TRBD2. Sequencing was carried out using peripheral blood. The TCR originated in a man in his sixties with acute or convalescent COVID-19. The chain's CDR3 is CASSYWTSGEKYQETQYF. For the CDR3, the DNA is TGTGCCAGCAGTTATTGGACTAGCGGGGAAAAGTACCAAGAGACCCAGTACTTC.